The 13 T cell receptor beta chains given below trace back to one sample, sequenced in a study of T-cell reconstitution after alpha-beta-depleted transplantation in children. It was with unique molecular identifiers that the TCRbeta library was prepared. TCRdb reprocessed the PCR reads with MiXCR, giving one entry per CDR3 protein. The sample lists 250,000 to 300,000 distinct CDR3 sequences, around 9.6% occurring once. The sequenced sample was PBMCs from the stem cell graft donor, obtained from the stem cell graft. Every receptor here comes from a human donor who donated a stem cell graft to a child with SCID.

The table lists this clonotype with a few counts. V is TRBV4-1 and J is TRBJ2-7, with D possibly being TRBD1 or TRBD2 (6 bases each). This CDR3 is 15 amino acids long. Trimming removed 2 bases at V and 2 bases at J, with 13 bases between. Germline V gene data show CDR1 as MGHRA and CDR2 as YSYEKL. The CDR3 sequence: CASSQSQGRTYEQYF. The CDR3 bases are TGCGCCAGCAGCCAAAGTCAGGGGAGGACCTACGAGCAGTACTTC.

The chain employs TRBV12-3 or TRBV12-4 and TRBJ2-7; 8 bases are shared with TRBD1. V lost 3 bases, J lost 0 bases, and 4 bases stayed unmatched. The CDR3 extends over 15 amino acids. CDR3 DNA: TGTGCCAGCAGTTTGGGACAGGCGAGCTCCTACGAGCAGTACTTC. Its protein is CASSLGQASSYEQYF.

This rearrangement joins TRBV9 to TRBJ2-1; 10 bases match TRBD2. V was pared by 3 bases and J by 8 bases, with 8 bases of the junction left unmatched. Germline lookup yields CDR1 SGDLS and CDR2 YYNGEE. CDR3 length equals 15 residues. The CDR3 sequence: CASSAASGSRYEQFF. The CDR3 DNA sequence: TGTGCCAGCAGCGCTGCTAGCGGGAGTAGGTATGAGCAGTTCTTC.

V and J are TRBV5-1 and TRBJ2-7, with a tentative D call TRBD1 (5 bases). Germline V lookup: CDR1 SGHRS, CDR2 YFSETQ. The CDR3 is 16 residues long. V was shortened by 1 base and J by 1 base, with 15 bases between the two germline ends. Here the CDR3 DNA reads TGCGCCAGCAGCTTGCCCACAGGAAGAGATTCCTACGAGCAGTACTTC. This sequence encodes CASSLPTGRDSYEQYF.

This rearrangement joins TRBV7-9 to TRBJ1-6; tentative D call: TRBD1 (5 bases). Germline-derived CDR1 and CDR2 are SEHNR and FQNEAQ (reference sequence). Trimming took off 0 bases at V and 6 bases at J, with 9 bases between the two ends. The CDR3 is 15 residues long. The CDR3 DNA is TGTGCCAGCAGCTTAGCTGGTGGGGCTAATTCACCCCTCCACTTT. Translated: CASSLAGGANSPLHF.

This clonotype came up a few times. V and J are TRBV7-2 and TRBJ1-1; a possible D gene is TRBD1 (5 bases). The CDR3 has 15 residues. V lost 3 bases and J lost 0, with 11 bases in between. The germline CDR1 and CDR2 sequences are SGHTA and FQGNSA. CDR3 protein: CASSLGWDLNTEAFF. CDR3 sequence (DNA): TGTGCCAGCAGCTTGGGGTGGGACCTGAACACTGAAGCTTTCTTT.

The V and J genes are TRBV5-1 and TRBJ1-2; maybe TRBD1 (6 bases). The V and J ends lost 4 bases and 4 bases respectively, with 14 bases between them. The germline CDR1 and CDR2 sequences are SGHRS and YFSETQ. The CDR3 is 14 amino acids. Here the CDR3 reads CASSPWDTSYGYTF. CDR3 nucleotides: TGCGCCAGCAGCCCCTGGGACACCTCCTATGGCTACACCTTC.

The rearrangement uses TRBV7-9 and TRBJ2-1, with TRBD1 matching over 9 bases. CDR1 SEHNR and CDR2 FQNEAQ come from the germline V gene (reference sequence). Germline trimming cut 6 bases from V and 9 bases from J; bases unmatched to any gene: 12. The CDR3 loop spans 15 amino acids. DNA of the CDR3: TGTGCCAGCAGTTTTCCGGGACAGGGTGGGAGTGAGCAGTTCTTC. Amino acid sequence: CASSFPGQGGSEQFF.

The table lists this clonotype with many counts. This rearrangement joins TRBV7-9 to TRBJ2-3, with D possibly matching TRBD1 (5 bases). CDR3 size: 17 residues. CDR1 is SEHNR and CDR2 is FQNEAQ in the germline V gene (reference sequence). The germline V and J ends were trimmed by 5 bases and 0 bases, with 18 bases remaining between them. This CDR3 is CASSPDLDIQSTDTQYF. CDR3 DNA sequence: TGTGCCAGCAGCCCCGACCTGGACATACAAAGCACAGATACGCAGTATTTT.

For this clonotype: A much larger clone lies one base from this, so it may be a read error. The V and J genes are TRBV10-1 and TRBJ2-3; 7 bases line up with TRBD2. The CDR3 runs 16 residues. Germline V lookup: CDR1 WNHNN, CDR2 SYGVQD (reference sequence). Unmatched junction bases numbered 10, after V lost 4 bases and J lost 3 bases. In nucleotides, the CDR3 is TGCGCCAGCAGTGGGCCCACGGGGGGTCCGACAGATACGCAGTATTTT. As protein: CASSGPTGGPTDTQYF.

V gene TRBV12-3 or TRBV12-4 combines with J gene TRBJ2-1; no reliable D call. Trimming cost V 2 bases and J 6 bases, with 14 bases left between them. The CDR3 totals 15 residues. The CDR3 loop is CASSLRPQWGNEQFF. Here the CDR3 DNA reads TGTGCCAGCAGTTTAAGGCCCCAATGGGGCAATGAGCAGTTCTTC.

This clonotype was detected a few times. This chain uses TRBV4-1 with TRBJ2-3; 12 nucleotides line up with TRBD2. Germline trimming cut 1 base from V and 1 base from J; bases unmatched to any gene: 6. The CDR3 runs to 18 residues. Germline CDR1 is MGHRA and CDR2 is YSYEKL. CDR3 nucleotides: TGCGCCAGCAGCCAAGTCCTCAGACTAGCGGGGGGCACAGATACGCAGTATTTT. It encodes CASSQVLRLAGGTDTQYF.

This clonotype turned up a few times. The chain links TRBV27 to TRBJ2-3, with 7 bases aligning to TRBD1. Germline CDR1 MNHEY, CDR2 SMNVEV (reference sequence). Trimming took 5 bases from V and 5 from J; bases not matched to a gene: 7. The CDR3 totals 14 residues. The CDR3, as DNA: TGTGCCAGCAGTGTCGGGACAGTTATAGATACGCAGTATTTT. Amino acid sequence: CASSVGTVIDTQYF.